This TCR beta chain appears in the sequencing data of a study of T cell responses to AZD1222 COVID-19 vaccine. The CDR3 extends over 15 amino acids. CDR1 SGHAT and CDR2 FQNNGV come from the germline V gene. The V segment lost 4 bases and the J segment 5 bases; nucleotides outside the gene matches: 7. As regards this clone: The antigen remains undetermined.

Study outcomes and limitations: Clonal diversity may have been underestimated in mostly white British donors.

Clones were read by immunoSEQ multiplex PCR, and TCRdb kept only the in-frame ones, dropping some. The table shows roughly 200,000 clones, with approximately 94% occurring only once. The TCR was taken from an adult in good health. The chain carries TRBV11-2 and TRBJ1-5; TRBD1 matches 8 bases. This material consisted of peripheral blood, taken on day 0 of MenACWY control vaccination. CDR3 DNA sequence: TGTGCCAGCAGCTCCGGGACAGGAGAATATCAGCCCCAGCATTTT. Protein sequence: CASSSGTGEYQPQHF.